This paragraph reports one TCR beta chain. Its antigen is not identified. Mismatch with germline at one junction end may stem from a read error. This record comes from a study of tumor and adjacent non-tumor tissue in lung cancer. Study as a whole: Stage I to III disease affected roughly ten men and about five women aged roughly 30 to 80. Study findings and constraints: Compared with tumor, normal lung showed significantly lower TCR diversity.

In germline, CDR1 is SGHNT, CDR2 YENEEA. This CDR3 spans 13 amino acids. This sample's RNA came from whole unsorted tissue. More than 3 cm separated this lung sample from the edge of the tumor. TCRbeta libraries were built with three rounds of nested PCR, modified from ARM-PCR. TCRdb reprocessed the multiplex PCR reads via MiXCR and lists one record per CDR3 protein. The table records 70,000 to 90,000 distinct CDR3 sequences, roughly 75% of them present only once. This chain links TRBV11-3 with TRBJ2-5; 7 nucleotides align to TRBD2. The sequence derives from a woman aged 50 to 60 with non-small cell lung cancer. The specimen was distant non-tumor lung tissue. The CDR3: CVRPAGAQETQYF. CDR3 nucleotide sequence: TGCGTCCGACCGGCGGGAGCTCAAGAGACCCAGTACTTC. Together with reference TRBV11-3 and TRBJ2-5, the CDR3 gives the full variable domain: EAGVVQSPRYKIIEKKQPVAFWCNPISGHNTLYWYLQNLGQGPELLIRYENEEAVDDSQLPKDRFSAERLKGVDSTLKIQPAELGDSAVYLCVRPAGAQETQYFGPGTRLLVL.